The 18 T cell receptor delta chains given below trace back to one sample, sequenced in a study of gamma delta lymphoproliferative disorders and STAT genes. TCRdb called clones anew from the multiplex PCR reads with CATT. The data hold over 2,000 delta-chain clones, with approximately 1.5% observed a single time. PBMCs from patients and controls supplied the genomic DNA for sequencing. The sequenced sample was blood. The source of these receptors is a human donor in good health.

This clone has a handful of counts. This DNA's translation differs at residue 14 from TCRdb's protein, which comes from a much larger clone; a read error is likely, and the protein shown is translated from the DNA. This chain links TRDV3 with TRDJ1; TRDD3 agrees at 12 bases. Trimming cost V 2 bases and J 11 bases; bases outside gene matches: 27. The length of the CDR3 is 19 residues. The V gene's germline CDR1 is TVYSNPD and CDR2 GDNSRS (reference sequence). The CDR3 is CAFLPYGWGIRVSLFPLIF. The CDR3, as DNA: TGTGCCTTTCTGCCCTACGGCTGGGGGATACGCGTATCCCTCTTTCCCCTCATCTTT. Complete variable domain (other parts from reference TRDV3 and TRDJ1): CDKVTQSSPDQTVASGSEVVLLCTYDTVYSNPDLFWYRIRPDYSFQFVFYGDNSRSEGADFTQGRFSVKHILTQKAFHLVISPVRTEDSATYYCAFLPYGWGIRVSLFPLIFGKGTRVTVEP.

The V gene was left uncalled, and the J gene is TRDJ1; the table calls TRDD3, which could not be checked here. The CDR3 is 17 residues long. The CDR3: CASLRTLLGDTGDKLIF. The CDR3 DNA reads TGTGCCTCCCTACGAACCCTCCTGGGGGATACCGGGGATAAACTCATCTTT.

This clone was counted between two and nine times. For this DNA, TCRdb reports the protein of a much larger clone, which diverges at residue 8, most likely from a read error; the protein presented here is translated directly from the DNA. The V and J genes are TRDV2 and TRDJ1; D possibly corresponds to TRDD3 (5 bases). Trimming pared 0 bases from V and 0 bases from J, leaving 19 bases between. The germline V gene encodes CDR1 GEAIGNYY and CDR2 EKD. The CDR3 contains 18 residues. The CDR3, as DNA: TGTGCCTGTGACACCGAATTCGAGGATAAACAGTACACCGATAAACTCATCTTT. It is translated as CACDTEFEDKQYTDKLIF.

In this sample, this clone turned up many times. This sequence is one base from a far larger clone and is likely a read error. The sample carries other DNA sequences with the same CDR3. This rearrangement joins TRDV3 to TRDJ1; D might be TRDD3 (5 bases). The CDR3 runs to 18 residues. Germline loops: CDR1 TVYSNPD, CDR2 GDNSRS (reference sequence). Deletions cut 2 bases from V and 2 bases from J, with 27 bases between. The CDR3 region has the DNA TGTGCCTTTCGGTTCCCACCAGTCGGAGGATGGGGAACCGATAAACTCATCTTT. This translates into CAFRFPPVGGWGTDKLIF.

This clone appeared a few times. The protein held in TCRdb is that of a much larger clone and does not match this DNA's translation at residue 10, likely because of a read error; the protein shown is translated from the DNA. This rearrangement joins TRDV2 to TRDJ1, with TRDD3 identical over 10 bases. This CDR3 region has 16 residues. V shed 2 bases and J 1 base; nucleotides not matched to a gene: 6. Germline CDR1 GEAIGNYY, CDR2 EKD. The CDR3 DNA reads TGTGCCTGTGACAACCTGGGGGATAAGAGCACCGATAAACTCATCTTT. Translating it yields CACDNLGDKSTDKLIF.

To note about this clone: This likely came from a read error, as a far larger clone is one base away. Other DNA sequences of this sample code for an identical CDR3. The chain recombines TRDV1 with TRDJ1; 9 positions match TRDD3. Looked up from germline, CDR1 is TSWWSYY and CDR2 is QGS. The trim removed 2 bases at V and 3 bases at J, leaving 19 bases unmatched. The CDR3 totals 20 residues. This CDR3 is CALGEGDLLPWGIVSDKLIF. CDR3 in DNA: TGTGCTCTTGGGGAAGGGGACCTACTCCCTTGGGGGATAGTATCCGATAAACTCATCTTT.

This clone was seen more than once but under ten times. For this DNA, TCRdb reports the protein of a much larger clone, which diverges at residue 9, most likely from a read error; the protein presented here is translated directly from the DNA. This chain connects TRDV2 to TRDJ1; 9 bases match TRDD3. In germline, CDR1 is GEAIGNYY, CDR2 EKD. The CDR3 length is 15 residues. Germline trimming cut 5 bases from V and 0 bases from J; bases unmatched to any gene: 6. The DNA of the CDR3 is TGTGCCTGTGTGATACTGGGGGACTACACCGATAAACTCATCTTT. This encodes CACVILGDYTDKLIF.

Only a few counts were recorded for this clone. The amino acid sequence in TCRdb belongs to a much larger clone and departs from this DNA's translation at residue 17, likely a sequencing read error; the sequence shown is translated from the DNA. V and J are TRDV1 and TRDJ1; TRDD3 aligns across 7 bases. The CDR3 contains 22 residues. Germline CDR1 reads TSWWSYY; CDR2 reads QGS. After removal of 0 bases from V and 4 bases from J, the junction contained 26 bases not matched to a gene. CDR3 protein: CALGELEAEGYRSPRLDDKLIF. Here the CDR3 DNA reads TGTGCTCTTGGGGAACTCGAAGCTGAGGGATACCGATCACCTAGACTGGACGATAAACTCATCTTT.

This clone was picked up one time. A far larger clone is one base from this, pointing to a likely read error. The CDR3 sequence is CALGELTTYWGIRVFSLPDKLIF. In nucleotides, the CDR3 is TGCGCTCTTGGGGAACTTACGACTTACTGGGGGATACGCGTATTCTCTCTCCCCGATAAACTCATCTTT. The J gene is given as TRDJ1, and the V gene is not called; the table's TRDD3 call for D was not verified on the DNA. The CDR3 loop spans 23 amino acids.

Comments on this clone: With a far larger clone one base away, a read error is the likely cause. Other DNA sequences within the sample encode an identical CDR3. V is TRDV1 and J is TRDJ1, with D uncertain. V lost 2 bases and J lost 4, with 26 bases in between. The CDR3 contains 19 residues. CDR1 is TSWWSYY and CDR2 is QGS in the germline V gene. CDR3 in amino acids: CALGEFISLFWVGGDKLIF. The CDR3 region has the DNA TGTGCTCTTGGGGAATTTATCAGCCTTTTTTGGGTTGGCGGCGATAAACTCATCTTT.

There are a few counts of this clone. TCRdb assigns this DNA the protein of a much larger clone, which departs from its translation at residue 3; this likely reflects a read error, and the protein shown comes from translating the DNA. The V call is TRDV3, the J call TRDJ1; TRDD3 matches 10 bases. In germline, CDR1 is TVYSNPD, CDR2 GDNSRS (reference sequence). Unmatched junction bases numbered 10, after V lost 3 bases and J lost 3 bases. CDR3 size: 15 residues. CDR3 nucleotide sequence: TGTGCCTTCGTCGGTACTGGGGGATTGTCCGATAAACTCATCTTT. This gives the protein CAFVGTGGLSDKLIF.

This clone was observed a handful of times. TCRdb shows a much larger clone's protein in place of this DNA's translation, and the two differ at residue 10, likely through a read error; the protein shown is translated from the DNA. The chain joins TRDV2 to TRDJ1; D unresolved. Germline V gene lookup returns CDR1 GEAIGNYY and CDR2 EKD. Trimming pared 0 bases from V and 0 bases from J, leaving 19 bases between. The CDR3 is 18 residues long. In nucleotides, the CDR3 is TGTGCCTGTGACACCGTTTCGGGCCTGGAGGGGTACACCGATAAACTCATCTTT. Encoded protein: CACDTVSGLEGYTDKLIF.

A word on this clone: TCRdb shows a much larger clone's protein in place of this DNA's translation, and the two differ at residue 12, likely through a read error; the protein shown is translated from the DNA. The DNA of the CDR3 is TGTGCCTGTGACACCGTAATCACTGGGGGATACGTGAGTGATAAACTCATCTTT. Its protein is CACDTVITGGYVSDKLIF. The V gene is TRDV2, the J gene TRDJ1; 13 bases are a match to TRDD3. The length of the CDR3 is 18 residues. CDR1 is GEAIGNYY and CDR2 is EKD in the germline V gene. V shed 0 bases, J shed 5 bases, and the junction held 11 bases outside the gene matches.

This clone was counted between two and nine times. The CDR3 here is CAFPKGLGDQNTDKLIF. DNA of the CDR3: TGTGCCTTCCCCAAAGGACTGGGGGATCAAAACACCGATAAACTCATCTTT. The rearrangement joins TRDV3 to TRDJ1; 10 nucleotides line up with TRDD3. With V trimmed by 3 bases and J by 0 bases, 13 bases remained unmatched. Germline CDR1 TVYSNPD, CDR2 GDNSRS (reference sequence). The length of the CDR3 is 17 residues.

This clone has only a few counts. TCRdb's entry gives the protein of a much larger clone, which mismatches this DNA's translation at residue 4, likely from a read error; the protein reported here is translated from the DNA. V and J are TRAV38-2/DV8 and TRDJ1, with TRDD3 matching over 11 bases. CDR1 and CDR2 (germline): TSESDYY, QEAYKQQN. The CDR3 is 22 amino acids. The CDR3 DNA is TGTGCTTATAAGAGCGATCCCCTGGTGTACTGGGGGATAGGTAGTTGCACCGATAAACTCATCTTT. This sequence encodes CAYKSDPLVYWGIGSCTDKLIF.

In the case of this clone: This likely traces to a read error, being one base from a far larger clone. This specimen includes other DNA sequences encoding the same CDR3. The chain combines TRDV1 with TRDJ1; D remains unclear. The length of the CDR3 is 16 residues. Germline-derived CDR1 and CDR2 are TSWWSYY and QGS. The CDR3 sequence: CALGDLEGRGTDKLIF. As DNA, the CDR3 is TGTGCTCTTGGGGATCTAGAAGGCCGGGGCACCGACAAACTCATCTTT.

This clone occurred a few times. Translating this DNA gives a protein that differs at residue 5 from the TCRdb one, which belongs to a much larger clone; a read error is likely, and the protein shown is this translation. The rearrangement joins TRDV3 to TRDJ2, with a weak D call TRDD3 (6 bases). CDR1 TVYSNPD and CDR2 GDNSRS come from the germline V gene (reference sequence). The V and J ends lost 3 bases and 0 bases respectively, with 11 bases between them. The CDR3 has 14 residues. The CDR3 region has the DNA TGTGCCTTCTTGAGGGATACTTTGACAGCACAACTCTTCTTT. It codes for CAFLRDTLTAQLFF. Complete variable domain (other parts from reference TRDV3 and TRDJ2): CDKVTQSSPDQTVASGSEVVLLCTYDTVYSNPDLFWYRIRPDYSFQFVFYGDNSRSEGADFTQGRFSVKHILTQKAFHLVISPVRTEDSATYYCAFLRDTLTAQLFFGKGTQLIVEP.

This clone has just a few counts. TCRdb pairs this DNA with a much larger clone's protein that differs at residue 10, likely a read error; the protein shown was translated from the DNA. The chain carries TRDV3 and TRDJ1; perhaps TRDD3 as D (6 bases). The CDR3 extends over 17 amino acids. CDR1 is TVYSNPD, CDR2 GDNSRS, per germline (reference sequence). Trimming cost V 3 bases and J 4 bases, with 27 bases left between them. CDR3 loop: CAFNPSSDWEIGDKLIF. CDR3 nucleotide sequence: TGTGCCTTCAACCCCTCCTCCGACTGGGAGATAGGCGATAAACTCATCTTT.